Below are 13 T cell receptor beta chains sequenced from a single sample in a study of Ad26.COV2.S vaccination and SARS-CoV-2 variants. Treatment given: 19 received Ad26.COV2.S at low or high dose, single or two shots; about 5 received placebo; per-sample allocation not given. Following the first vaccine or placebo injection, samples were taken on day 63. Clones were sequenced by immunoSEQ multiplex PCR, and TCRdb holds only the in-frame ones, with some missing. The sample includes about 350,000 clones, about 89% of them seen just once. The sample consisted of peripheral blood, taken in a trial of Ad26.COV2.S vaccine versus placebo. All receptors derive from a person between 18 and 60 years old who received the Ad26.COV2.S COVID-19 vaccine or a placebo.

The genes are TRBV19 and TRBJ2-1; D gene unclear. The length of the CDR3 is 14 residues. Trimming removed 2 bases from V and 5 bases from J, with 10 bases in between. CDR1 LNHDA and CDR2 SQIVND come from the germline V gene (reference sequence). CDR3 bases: TGTGCCAGTAGTATACTCGGACGGAACAATGAGCAGTTCTTC. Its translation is CASSILGRNNEQFF. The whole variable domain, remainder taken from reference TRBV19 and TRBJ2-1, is DGGITQSPKYLFRKEGQNVTLSCEQNLNHDAMYWYRQDPGQGLRLIYYSQIVNDFQKGDIAEGYSVSREKKESFPLTVTSAQKNPTAFYLCASSILGRNNEQFFGPGTRLTVL.

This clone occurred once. Written as DNA, the CDR3 is TGTGCCAGCAGCTTAGGGGACGGGTACTACGAGCAGTACTTC. This codes for CASSLGDGYYEQYF. The chain employs TRBV7-6 and TRBJ2-7; D is tentatively TRBD1 or TRBD2 (5 bases each). Germline values: CDR1 SGHVS, CDR2 FNYEAQ. Between the trimmed V and J ends, which lost 1 base and 3 bases, there was a span of 10 bases. The CDR3 covers 14 residues.

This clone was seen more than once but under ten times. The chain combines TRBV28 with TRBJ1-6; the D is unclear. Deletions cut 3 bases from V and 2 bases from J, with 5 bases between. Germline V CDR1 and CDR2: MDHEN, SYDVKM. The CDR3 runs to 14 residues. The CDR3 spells CASSLGPYNSPLHF. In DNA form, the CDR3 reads TGTGCCAGCAGTTTGGGTCCCTATAATTCACCCCTCCACTTT.

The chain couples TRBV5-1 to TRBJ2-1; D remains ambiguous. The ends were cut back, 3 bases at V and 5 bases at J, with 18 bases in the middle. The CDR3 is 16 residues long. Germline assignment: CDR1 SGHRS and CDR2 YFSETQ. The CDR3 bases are TGCGCCAGCAGCTGGGCTCCCCGGAACGGAGACAATGAGCAGTTCTTC. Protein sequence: CASSWAPRNGDNEQFF.

The CDR3 reads CASSVGTSVYEQYF. CDR3 sequence (DNA): TGTGCCAGCTCAGTGGGGACTAGCGTCTACGAGCAGTACTTC. The chain combines TRBV18 with TRBJ2-7, with 10 nucleotides matching TRBD2. In germline, CDR1 is KGHSH, CDR2 LQKENI. The CDR3 is made up of 14 amino acids. V shed 5 bases and J 3 bases; nucleotides not matched to a gene: 4. Complete variable domain (other parts from reference TRBV18 and TRBJ2-7): NAGVMQNPRHLVRRRGQEARLRCSPMKGHSHVYWYRQLPEEGLKFMVYLQKENIIDESGMPKERFSAEFPKEGPSILRIQQVVRGDSAAYFCASSVGTSVYEQYFGPGTRLTVT.

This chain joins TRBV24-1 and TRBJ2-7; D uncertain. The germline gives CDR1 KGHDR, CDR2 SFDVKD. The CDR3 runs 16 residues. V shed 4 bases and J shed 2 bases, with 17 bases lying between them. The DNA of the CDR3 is TGTGCCACCAGTGAGTGGACGGCGAACCCCCCCTACGAGCAGTACTTC. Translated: CATSEWTANPPYEQYF.

Written as DNA, the CDR3 is TGTGCCAGCAGAAGGATTTATGGCTACACCTTC. This translates into CASRRIYGYTF. The gene calls are TRBV7-9 and TRBJ1-2, with D unclear. Germline CDR1 reads SEHNR; CDR2 reads FQNEAQ (reference sequence). Trimming shortened V by 6 bases and J by 5 bases, and 7 bases separated the two germline ends. This CDR3 is built from 11 residues.

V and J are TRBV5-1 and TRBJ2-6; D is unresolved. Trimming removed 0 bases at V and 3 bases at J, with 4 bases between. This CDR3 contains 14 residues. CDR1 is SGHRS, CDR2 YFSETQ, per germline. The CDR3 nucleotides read TGCGCCAGCAGCTTGGAAGTTGGGGCCAACGTCCTGACTTTC. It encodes CASSLEVGANVLTF. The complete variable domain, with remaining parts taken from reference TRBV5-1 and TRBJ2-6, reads KAGVTQTPRYLIKTRGQQVTLSCSPISGHRSVSWYQQTPGQGLQFLFEYFSETQRNKGNFPGRFSGRQFSNSRSEMNVSTLELGDSALYLCASSLEVGANVLTFGAGSRLTVL.

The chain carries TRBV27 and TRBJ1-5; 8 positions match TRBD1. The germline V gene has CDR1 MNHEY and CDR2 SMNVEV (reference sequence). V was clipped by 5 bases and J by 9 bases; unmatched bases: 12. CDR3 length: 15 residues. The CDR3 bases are TGTGCCAGCAGTCCGAGGGACAGGCGCGCCGGGCCCCAGCATTTT. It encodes CASSPRDRRAGPQHF.

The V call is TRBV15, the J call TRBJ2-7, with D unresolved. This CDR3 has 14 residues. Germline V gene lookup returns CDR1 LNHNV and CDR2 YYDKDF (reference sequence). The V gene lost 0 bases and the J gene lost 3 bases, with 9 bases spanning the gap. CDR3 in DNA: TGTGCCACCAGCAGAGATCCCGGCCTCTACGAGCAGTACTTC. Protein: CATSRDPGLYEQYF. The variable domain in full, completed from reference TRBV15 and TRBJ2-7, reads DAMVIQNPRYQVTQFGKPVTLSCSQTLNHNVMYWYQQKSSQAPKLLFHYYDKDFNNEADTPDNFQSRRPNTSFCFLDIRSPGLGDTAMYLCATSRDPGLYEQYFGPGTRLTVT.

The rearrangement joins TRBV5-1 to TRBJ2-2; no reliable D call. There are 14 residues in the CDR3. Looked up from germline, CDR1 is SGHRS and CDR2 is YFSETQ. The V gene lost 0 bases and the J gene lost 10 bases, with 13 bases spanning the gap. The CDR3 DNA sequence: TGCGCCAGCAGCTTGGCGGTGCAGTTCGAGGAGCTGTTTTTT. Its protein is CASSLAVQFEELFF.

For the CDR3, the DNA is TGCGCCAGCAGCTTGGGTGCGGCAGACTATGGCTACACCTTC. Protein sequence: CASSLGAADYGYTF. V gene TRBV5-1 combines with J gene TRBJ1-2; D remains unclear. CDR3 length: 14 amino acids. V lost 0 bases to trimming and J lost 3 bases, with 9 bases between them. Germline CDR1 and CDR2: SGHRS and YFSETQ.

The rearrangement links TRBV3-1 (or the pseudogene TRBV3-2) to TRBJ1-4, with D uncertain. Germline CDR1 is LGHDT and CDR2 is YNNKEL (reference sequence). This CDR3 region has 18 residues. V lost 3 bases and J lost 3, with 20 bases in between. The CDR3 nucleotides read TGTGCCAGCAGCCACCCTCAGGCGGGCGGGGAAGCTAATGAAAAACTGTTTTTT. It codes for CASSHPQAGGEANEKLFF.